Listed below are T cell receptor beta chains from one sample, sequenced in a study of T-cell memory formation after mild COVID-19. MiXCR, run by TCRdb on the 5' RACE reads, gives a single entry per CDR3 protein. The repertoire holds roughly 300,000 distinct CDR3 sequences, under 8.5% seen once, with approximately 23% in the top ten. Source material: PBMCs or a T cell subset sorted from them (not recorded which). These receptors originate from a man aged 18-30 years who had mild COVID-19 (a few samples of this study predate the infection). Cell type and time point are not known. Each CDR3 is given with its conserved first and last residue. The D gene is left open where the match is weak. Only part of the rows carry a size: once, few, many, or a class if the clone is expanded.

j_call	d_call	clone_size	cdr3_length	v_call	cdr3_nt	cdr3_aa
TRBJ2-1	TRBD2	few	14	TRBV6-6	TGTGCCAGCAAAGTATCCGGGACTAACAATGAGCAGTTCTTC	CASKVSGTNNEQFF
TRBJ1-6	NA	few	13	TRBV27	TGTGCCAGCAAGGGACCGATTAATTCACCCCTCCACTTT	CASKGPINSPLHF
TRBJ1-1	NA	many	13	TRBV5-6	TGTGCCAGCAGCCTACGGGCCGGACTACGAGCTTTCTTT	CASSLRAGLRAFF
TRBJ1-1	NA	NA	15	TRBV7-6	TGTGCCAGCAGCCCTGGCTGGACGGGGAACACTGAAGCTTTCTTT	CASSPGWTGNTEAFF
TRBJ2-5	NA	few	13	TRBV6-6	TGTGCCATCCGCTTAGGGGACCTCCAGACCCAGTACTTC	CAIRLGDLQTQYF
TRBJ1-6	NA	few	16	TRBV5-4	TGTGCCAGCAGCGCCGTACAGGCTCACTATAATTCACCCCTCCACTTT	CASSAVQAHYNSPLHF
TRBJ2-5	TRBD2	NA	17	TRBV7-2	TGTGCCAGCAGCGCAGCGGGACTAGCGTTTGTCCAAGAGACCCAGTACTTC	CASSAAGLAFVQETQYF
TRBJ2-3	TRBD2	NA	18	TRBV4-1	TGCGCCAGCAGCCCCGGCCCAGCGGGGGGACCTAGCACAGATACGCAGTATTTT	CASSPGPAGGPSTDTQYF
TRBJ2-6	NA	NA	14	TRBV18	TGTGCCAGCTCGGCGCTCACAGGGGCCAACGTCCTGACTTTC	CASSALTGANVLTF
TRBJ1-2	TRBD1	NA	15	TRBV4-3	TGCGCCAGCAGCCAAGCAGGACAGGGTGGCTATGGCTACACCTTC	CASSQAGQGGYGYTF
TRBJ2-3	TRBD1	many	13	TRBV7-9	TGTGCCAGCAGCTATACAGGGGCAGATACGCAGTATTTT	CASSYTGADTQYF
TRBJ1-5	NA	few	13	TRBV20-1	TGCAGTGCTAGTAGGGGCGGCAATCAGCCCCAGCATTTT	CSASRGGNQPQHF
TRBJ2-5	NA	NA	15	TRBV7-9	TGTGCCAGCAGCTTAGGGAGGTGGGGTCAAGAGACCCAGTACTTC	CASSLGRWGQETQYF
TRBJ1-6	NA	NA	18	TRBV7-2	TGTGCCAGCAGCTTCCGGATTCGGGCTCTTGGCAATAATTCACCCCTCCACTTT	CASSFRIRALGNNSPLHF
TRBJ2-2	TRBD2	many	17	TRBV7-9	TGTGCCAGCAGCAAGCGGGGGGCCACGAACGGCACCGGGGAGCTGTTTTTT	CASSKRGATNGTGELFF
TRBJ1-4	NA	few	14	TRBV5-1	TGCGCCAGCAGCTTGGGGGGGCTTAATGAAAAACTGTTTTTT	CASSLGGLNEKLFF
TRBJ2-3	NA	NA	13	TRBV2	TGTGCCAGCAGCGTTCAGGGTTTGGATACGCAGTATTTT	CASSVQGLDTQYF
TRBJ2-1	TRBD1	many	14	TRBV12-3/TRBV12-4	TGTGCCAGCAGCACGGACAGGGATTACAATGAGCAGTTCTTC	CASSTDRDYNEQFF
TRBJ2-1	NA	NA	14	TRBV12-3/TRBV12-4	TGTGCCAGCAGTTTAGCGGGGGCCCACAATGAGCAGTTCTTC	CASSLAGAHNEQFF
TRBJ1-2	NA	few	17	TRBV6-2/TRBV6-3	TGTGCCAGCAGTTACTACCCCGGCAGCATACAGATCTATGGCTACACCTTC	CASSYYPGSIQIYGYTF
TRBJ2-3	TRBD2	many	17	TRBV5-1	TGCGCCAGCAGCTTGGGCCTAGCGGGGGTTAGCACAGATACGCAGTATTTT	CASSLGLAGVSTDTQYF
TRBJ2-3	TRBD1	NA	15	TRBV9	TGTGCCAGCAGCGTAGGACAGGGGGCGGGAGATACGCAGTATTTT	CASSVGQGAGDTQYF
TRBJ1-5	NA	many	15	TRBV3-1	TGTGCCAGCAGCCAAGGGGCACAGATGAATCAGCCCCAGCATTTT	CASSQGAQMNQPQHF
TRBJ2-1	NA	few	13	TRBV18	TGTGCCAGCTCACTGAGGAGCGACAATGAGCAGTTCTTC	CASSLRSDNEQFF
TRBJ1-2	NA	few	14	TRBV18	TGTGCCAGCTCACCACTGGACAGCCGCTATGGCTACACCTTC	CASSPLDSRYGYTF
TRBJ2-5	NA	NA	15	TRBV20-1	TGCAGTGCCCCCCCCTGGTCCTCAAAGAAAGAGACCCAGTACTTC	CSAPPWSSKKETQYF
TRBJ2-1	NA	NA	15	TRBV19	TGTGCCAGTAGTATGGAAGGGGGGCTTATCGATGAGCAGTTCTTC	CASSMEGGLIDEQFF
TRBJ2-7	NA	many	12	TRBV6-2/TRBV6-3	TGTGCCAGCAGTTATGCGACAACTCCACAGTACTTC	CASSYATTPQYF
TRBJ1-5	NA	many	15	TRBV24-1	TGTGCCACCAGTGAGTCAGGGCGTAGCAATCAGCCCCAGCATTTT	CATSESGRSNQPQHF
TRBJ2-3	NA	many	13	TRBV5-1	TGCGCCAGCAGCTTGCAGGGGAGGGATACGCAGTATTTT	CASSLQGRDTQYF
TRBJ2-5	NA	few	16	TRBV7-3	TGTGCCAGCAGCTTAACGGGGTCAGGGGTTCAAGAGACCCAGTACTTC	CASSLTGSGVQETQYF
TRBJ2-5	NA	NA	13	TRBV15	TGTGCCACCAGCAGAGATCCCTTGGGGACCCAGTACTTC	CATSRDPLGTQYF
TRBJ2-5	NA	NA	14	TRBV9	TGTGCCAGCAGCGTAGCCGGGGAGGCTGAGACCCAGTACTTC	CASSVAGEAETQYF
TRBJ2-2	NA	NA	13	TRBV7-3	TGTGCCAGCAGCCGAGCGGTCACCGGGGAGCTGTTTTTT	CASSRAVTGELFF
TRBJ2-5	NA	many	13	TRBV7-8	TGTGCCAGCAGCTCAGCCTCCCTGAATGCCCAGTACTTC	CASSSASLNAQYF
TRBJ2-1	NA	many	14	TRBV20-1	TGCAGTGCTAGAGCGTCTAGCTCCTACAATGAGCAGTTCTTC	CSARASSSYNEQFF
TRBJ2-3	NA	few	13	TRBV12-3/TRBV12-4	TGTGCCAGCAAGAAGGGAAGGTTAGATACGCAGTATTTT	CASKKGRLDTQYF
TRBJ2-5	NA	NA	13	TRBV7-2	TGTGCCAGCAGCGGGGGCGTCGGAGAGACCCAGTACTTC	CASSGGVGETQYF
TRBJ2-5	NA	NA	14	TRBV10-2	TGCGCCAGCACCCCCGGGACCCTCGGGGAGACCCAGTACTTC	CASTPGTLGETQYF
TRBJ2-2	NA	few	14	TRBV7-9	TGTGCCAGCAGCCCGGAAGGGATCACCGGGGAGCTGTTTTTT	CASSPEGITGELFF
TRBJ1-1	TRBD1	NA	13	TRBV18	TGTGCCAGCGCAGGGACAGGGGACACTGAAGCTTTCTTT	CASAGTGDTEAFF
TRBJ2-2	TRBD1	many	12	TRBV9	TGTGCCAGCCAGGGGGCTTACGGGGAGCTGTTTTTT	CASQGAYGELFF
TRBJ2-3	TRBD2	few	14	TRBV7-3	TGTGCCAGCAGCATAGGGACTAGCGGGGCTACGCAGTATTTT	CASSIGTSGATQYF
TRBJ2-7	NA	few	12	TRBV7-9	TGTGCCAGCAGCCAGCAGGGTGCCGAGCAGTACTTC	CASSQQGAEQYF
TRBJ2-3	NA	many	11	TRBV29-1	TGCAGCGTTCATCTAGGTGATACGCAGTATTTT	CSVHLGDTQYF
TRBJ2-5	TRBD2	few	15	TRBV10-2	TGCGCCAGCAGGGAACTAGCGGGGGTTCTGGAGACCCAGTACTTC	CASRELAGVLETQYF
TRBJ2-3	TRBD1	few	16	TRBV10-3	TGTGCCATCAGACCGGACAGGGGGCAACGAACAGATACGCAGTATTTT	CAIRPDRGQRTDTQYF
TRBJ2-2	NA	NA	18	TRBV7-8	TGTGCCAGCAGCTCTCTTAGTAGTGGTAGCGGGAACACCGGGGAGCTGTTTTTT	CASSSLSSGSGNTGELFF
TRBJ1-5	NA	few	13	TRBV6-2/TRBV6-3	TGTGCCACCGCGGAACAGCACAATCAGCCCCAGCATTTT	CATAEQHNQPQHF
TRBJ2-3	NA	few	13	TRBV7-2	TGTGCCAGCAGCCGGGTGGGCCGGGATACGCAGTATTTT	CASSRVGRDTQYF
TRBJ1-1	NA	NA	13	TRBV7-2	TGTGCCAGCAGCTTAGCTGAAGTGTCTGAAGCTTTCTTT	CASSLAEVSEAFF
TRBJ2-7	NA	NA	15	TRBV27	TGTGCCAGCAGTTTTAAGGGGGGTGTCGCCTACGAGCAGTACTTC	CASSFKGGVAYEQYF
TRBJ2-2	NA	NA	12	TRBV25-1	TGTGCCAGCAGTGATTACACCGGGGAGCTGTTTTTT	CASSDYTGELFF
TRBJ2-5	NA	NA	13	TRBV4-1	TGCGCCAGCGTCGGGTTGGGGGAGGAGACCCAGTACTTC	CASVGLGEETQYF
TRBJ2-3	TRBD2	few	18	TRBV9	TGTGCCAGCAGCGTAGAGTGGTGGACTAGCGGGGGGACAGATACGCAGTATTTT	CASSVEWWTSGGTDTQYF
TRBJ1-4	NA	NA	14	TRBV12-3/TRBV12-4	TGTGCCAGCAGTCGTTCCGAAATTTATGAAAAACTGTTTTTT	CASSRSEIYEKLFF
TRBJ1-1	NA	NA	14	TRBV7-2	TGTGCCAGCACTGCAGCAGGGATTAACACTGAAGCTTTCTTT	CASTAAGINTEAFF